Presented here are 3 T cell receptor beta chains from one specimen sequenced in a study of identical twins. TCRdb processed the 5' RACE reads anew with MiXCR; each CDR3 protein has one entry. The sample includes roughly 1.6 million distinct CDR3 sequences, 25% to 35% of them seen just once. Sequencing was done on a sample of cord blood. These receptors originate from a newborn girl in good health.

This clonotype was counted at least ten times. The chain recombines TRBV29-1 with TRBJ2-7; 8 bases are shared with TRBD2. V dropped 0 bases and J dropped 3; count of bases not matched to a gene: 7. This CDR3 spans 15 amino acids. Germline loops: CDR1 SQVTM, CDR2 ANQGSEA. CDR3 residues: CSVEDRGTRGYEQYF. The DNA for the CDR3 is TGCAGCGTTGAAGATCGGGGGACTAGGGGCTACGAGCAGTACTTC.

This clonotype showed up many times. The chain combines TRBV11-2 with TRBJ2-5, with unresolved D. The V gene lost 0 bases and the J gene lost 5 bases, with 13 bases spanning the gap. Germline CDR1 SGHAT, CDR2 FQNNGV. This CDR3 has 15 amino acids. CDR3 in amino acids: CASSLDRGPTETQYF. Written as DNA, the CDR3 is TGTGCCAGCAGCTTAGACCGCGGTCCAACGGAGACCCAGTACTTC.

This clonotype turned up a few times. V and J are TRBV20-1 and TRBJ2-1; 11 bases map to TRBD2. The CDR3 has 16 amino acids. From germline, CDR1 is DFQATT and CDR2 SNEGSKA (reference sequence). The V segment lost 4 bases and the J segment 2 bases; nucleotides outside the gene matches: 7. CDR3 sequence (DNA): TGCAGTGCTACGGTAGCGGGAGGGGGACCCTACAATGAGCAGTTCTTC. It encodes CSATVAGGGPYNEQFF.